The 21 T cell receptor beta chains reported below all come from one sample, sequenced in a study of beta chain features in type 1 diabetes. Investigators reverse transcribed all isolated RNA, so they sequenced expressed TCRB transcripts. The repertoire was sequenced with immunoSEQ multiplex PCR; TCRdb's copy has only in-frame clones and lacks some. Here the sample spans around 650,000 clones, roughly 12% being singletons. Findings and caveats of the study: Among patients with Type 1 diabetes, TCRB CDR3s were moderately but significantly shorter in every one of the four CD4+ subsets.

Their antigen targets remain unknown. The sample comprised naive CD4+ T cells from blood. The source is a man younger than 40 with type 1 diabetes.

V usage is TRBV5-6 and J usage is TRBJ1-2; a possible D gene is TRBD1 (6 bases). V lost 4 bases, J lost 9 bases, and 16 bases lay in between. The CDR3 extends over 13 amino acids. Germline CDR1 is SGHDT and CDR2 is YYEEEE. This chain's CDR3 is CASSSTGSRSYTF. DNA for the CDR3: TGTGCCAGCAGCAGTACAGGGTCGAGGAGCTACACCTTC.

J is TRBJ2-3 and V is TRBV11-2, with 7 positions matching TRBD1. Germline trimming cut 1 base from V and 0 bases from J; bases unmatched to any gene: 13. The CDR3 totals 19 residues. Germline values: CDR1 SGHAT, CDR2 FQNNGV. The CDR3: CASSLVRLRRDRSTDTQYF. In nucleotides, the CDR3 is TGTGCCAGCAGCTTAGTCCGGCTACGTCGGGACAGAAGCACAGATACGCAGTATTTT.

The rearrangement joins TRBV7-2 to TRBJ1-2, with D uncertain. V dropped 5 bases and J dropped 4 bases, with 17 bases sitting between them. Germline V gene sequence: CDR1 SGHTA, CDR2 FQGNSA. There are 15 residues in the CDR3. CDR3 sequence reads: CASSLSGPSAYGYTF. CDR3 nucleotide sequence: TGTGCCAGCAGCCTTTCCGGACCGTCGGCCTATGGCTACACCTTC.

This clone was observed a handful of times. The chain uses TRBV7-8 and TRBJ1-4, with D hard to call. Germline CDR1 reads SGHVS; CDR2 reads FQNEAQ. The CDR3 spans 18 residues. V lost 2 bases and J lost 1, with 17 bases in between. CDR3 sequence (DNA): TGTGCCAGCAGCTTAACTAGGGTGGCCTTGGTAACTAATGAAAAACTGTTTTTT. It is translated as CASSLTRVALVTNEKLFF.

This clone was detected only a few times. In DNA, the CDR3 is TGTGCCAGCAGCATCCAAGCCATTCAGTACTTC. This codes for CASSIQAIQYF. The V call is TRBV7-9, the J call TRBJ2-4, with D unresolved. V was clipped by 5 bases and J by 9 bases, with 8 bases between them. Germline V gives CDR1 SEHNR, CDR2 FQNEAQ (reference sequence). This CDR3 spans 11 amino acids.

This clone appeared a few times. This chain uses TRBV27 with TRBJ1-5; TRBD1 might be the D (6 bases). The germline V and J ends were trimmed by 5 bases and 0 bases, with 14 bases remaining between them. The CDR3 extends over 16 amino acids. Germline assignment: CDR1 MNHEY and CDR2 SMNVEV (reference sequence). The CDR3 loop is CASSPQQGYSNQPQHF. Written as DNA, the CDR3 is TGTGCCAGCAGTCCTCAACAGGGATATAGCAATCAGCCCCAGCATTTT.

As for this clone: The sample holds other DNA sequences that translate to the same CDR3. J is TRBJ1-2 and V is TRBV7-9, with 7 bases lining up with TRBD1. The junction had 3 bases not matched to a gene; V was cut back by 5 bases and J by 3 bases. This CDR3 contains 13 residues. Germline values: CDR1 SEHNR, CDR2 FQNEAQ (reference sequence). CDR3 residues: CASSDRVDYGYTF. Here the CDR3 DNA reads TGTGCCAGCAGCGACAGGGTTGACTATGGCTACACCTTC.

This clone appeared a few times. V gene TRBV7-9 combines with J gene TRBJ2-6; TRBD1 or TRBD2 may be the D gene (5 bases each). The CDR3 loop spans 17 amino acids. Germline lookup yields CDR1 SEHNR and CDR2 FQNEAQ (reference sequence). V dropped 6 bases and J dropped 1 base, with 16 bases sitting between them. This CDR3 reads CASRSGTGSSGANVLTF. The DNA of the CDR3 is TGTGCCAGCAGATCCGGGACGGGATCATCTGGGGCCAACGTCCTGACTTTC.

The chain links TRBV5-1 to TRBJ2-1; TRBD2 aligns across 13 bases. Germline assignment: CDR1 SGHRS and CDR2 YFSETQ. After removal of 0 bases from V and 8 bases from J, the junction contained 14 bases not matched to a gene. There are 19 residues in the CDR3. CDR3 in amino acids: CASSLVRSGGLAGVDEQFF. The CDR3 DNA follows: TGCGCCAGCAGCTTGGTCCGGTCGGGAGGACTAGCGGGGGTGGATGAGCAGTTCTTC.

The chain joins TRBV7-2 to TRBJ1-4; tentatively, D is TRBD1 (5 bases). Trimming stripped 5 bases from V and 8 bases from J, with 18 bases between. Germline CDR1 and CDR2: SGHTA and FQGNSA. The CDR3 loop spans 15 amino acids. The CDR3 coding sequence is TGTGCCAGCAGCCTTACGGGCAGGGATGGAGAAAAACTGTTTTTT. Residues: CASSLTGRDGEKLFF.

As regards this clone: Different DNA sequences within this sample yield the same CDR3. V is TRBV7-9 and J is TRBJ2-5, with no clear D. The CDR3 runs 11 residues. CDR1 and CDR2 from the germline V gene are SEHNR and FQNEAQ (reference sequence). V lost 7 bases to trimming and J lost 5 bases, with 8 bases between them. CDR3 bases: TGTGCCAGCATCCTGGGGGAGACCCAGTACTTC. Translated: CASILGETQYF. Full variable domain (remainder filled in from reference TRBV7-9 and TRBJ2-5): DTGVSQNPRHKITKRGQNVTFRCDPISEHNRLYWYRQTLGQGPEFLTYFQNEAQLEKSRLLSDRFSAERPKGSFSTLEIQRTEQGDSAMYLCASILGETQYFGPGTRLLVL.

The genes are TRBV14 and TRBJ2-7, with 9 bases aligning to TRBD1. Germline-derived CDR1 and CDR2 are SGHDN and FVKESK. CDR3 length: 15 amino acids. The ends lost 2 bases at V and 0 bases at J; junction bases unmatched: 2. CDR3 sequence: CASSQNRGPSYEQYF. The CDR3 DNA is TGTGCCAGCAGCCAAAACAGGGGGCCCTCCTACGAGCAGTACTTC. Full variable domain (rest looked up from reference TRBV14 and TRBJ2-7): EAGVTQFPSHSVIEKGQTVTLRCDPISGHDNLYWYRRVMGKEIKFLLHFVKESKQDESGMPNNRFLAERTGGTYSTLKVQPAELEDSGVYFCASSQNRGPSYEQYFGPGTRLTVT.

The chain employs TRBV19 and TRBJ2-1, with a possible D match to TRBD1 (6 bases). This CDR3 is 15 amino acids long. The V gene's germline CDR1 is LNHDA and CDR2 SQIVND (reference sequence). Trimming removed 4 bases at V and 5 bases at J, with 15 bases between. The CDR3 spells CASSRSIDRHNEQFF. CDR3 in DNA: TGTGCCAGTAGTAGATCGATAGACAGGCACAATGAGCAGTTCTTC. The full variable domain, its missing parts supplied by reference TRBV19 and TRBJ2-1, is DGGITQSPKYLFRKEGQNVTLSCEQNLNHDAMYWYRQDPGQGLRLIYYSQIVNDFQKGDIAEGYSVSREKKESFPLTVTSAQKNPTAFYLCASSRSIDRHNEQFFGPGTRLTVL.

V and J are TRBV25-1 and TRBJ1-5; 7 positions agree with TRBD1. The V gene end was trimmed by 5 bases and the J gene end by 6 bases; junction bases not matched to a gene: 7. CDR3 length: 14 residues. The germline CDR1 and CDR2 sequences are MGHDK and SYGVNS. In DNA form, the CDR3 reads TGTGCCAGCAGTCAGGGGGGGGTTCCTCAGCCCCAGCATTTT. Translating gives CASSQGGVPQPQHF. Combining the CDR3 with reference TRBV25-1 and TRBJ1-5 gives the whole variable domain EADIYQTPRYLVIGTGKKITLECSQTMGHDKMYWYQQDPGMELHLIHYSYGVNSTEKGDLSSESTVSRIRTEHFPLTLESARPSHTSQYLCASSQGGVPQPQHFGDGTRLSIL.

In its sample, this clone was seen a few times. V and J are TRBV7-2 and TRBJ1-5; D may be TRBD1 (5 bases). This CDR3 region has 13 residues. Trimming took 4 bases from V and 11 from J, leaving 15 bases between them. In germline, CDR1 is SGHTA, CDR2 FQGNSA. For the CDR3, the DNA is TGTGCCAGCAGCTCGCCGCAGGGCATATCCCAGCATTTT. Residues: CASSSPQGISQHF.

The rearrangement uses TRBV7-9 and TRBJ1-6, with D unclear. V lost 2 bases, J lost 14 bases, and 10 bases lay in between. The CDR3 consists of 12 residues. Germline V gene data show CDR1 as SEHNR and CDR2 as FQNEAQ (reference sequence). The CDR3 region has the DNA TGTGCCAGCAGCTTACCGCCCTCGACCCTCCACTTT. Translating it yields CASSLPPSTLHF.

This clone was recorded a few times. This chain uses TRBV5-4 with TRBJ2-2; 11 bases agree with TRBD1. From germline, CDR1 is SGHNT and CDR2 YYREEE (reference sequence). V was pared by 4 bases and J by 5 bases, with 7 bases of the junction left unmatched. This CDR3 comprises 16 residues. CDR3 in amino acids: CASSLGGDRGTGELFF. DNA for the CDR3: TGTGCCAGCAGCCTTGGAGGGGACAGGGGGACCGGGGAGCTGTTTTTT.

The chain joins TRBV4-1 to TRBJ2-7, with 9 bases lining up with TRBD2. J gave up 0 bases and V 5 bases, and 5 bases lay outside the gene matches. Germline V CDR1 and CDR2: MGHRA, YSYEKL. The CDR3 covers 15 residues. As DNA, the CDR3 is TGCGCCAGCAGCACTATAGCGGGGGCCTCCTACGAGCAGTACTTC. It specifies CASSTIAGASYEQYF.

The chain links TRBV9 to TRBJ2-7, with D uncertain. From germline, CDR1 is SGDLS and CDR2 YYNGEE. The CDR3 consists of 14 residues. The V end lost 0 bases, the J end lost 2 bases, and 9 bases lay between the germline ends. The CDR3 DNA sequence: TGTGCCAGCAGCGTAGATGGAACGGCCTACGAGCAGTACTTC. Protein product: CASSVDGTAYEQYF. Supplemented by reference TRBV9 and TRBJ2-7, the full variable domain reads DSGVTQTPKHLITATGQRVTLRCSPRSGDLSVYWYQQSLDQGLQFLIQYYNGEERAKGNILERFSAQQFPDLHSELNLSSLELGDSALYFCASSVDGTAYEQYFGPGTRLTVT.

The chain is built from TRBV5-1 and TRBJ2-2, with 8 bases identical to TRBD1. This CDR3 has 15 amino acids. The germline CDR1 and CDR2 sequences are SGHRS and YFSETQ. The ends lost 4 bases at V and 4 bases at J; junction bases unmatched: 6. CDR3 in amino acids: CASSQLGTGTGELFF. The CDR3, as DNA: TGCGCCAGCAGCCAACTTGGGACAGGCACCGGGGAGCTGTTTTTT.

The V call is TRBV7-2, the J call TRBJ2-1; 12 bases agree with TRBD1. J gave up 7 bases and V 5 bases, and 6 bases lay outside the gene matches. Germline assignment: CDR1 SGHTA and CDR2 FQGNSA. The CDR3 consists of 15 residues. The CDR3 sequence is CASSQGDRGLNEQFF. CDR3 coding DNA: TGTGCCAGCAGCCAAGGGGACAGGGGGCTAAATGAGCAGTTCTTC.